The clone carrying this T cell receptor (beta chain) has a count of ten or more. Its antigen is unidentified. This record comes from a study of identical twins. Trimming removed 0 bases at V and 5 bases at J, with 9 bases between. Germline V gene data show CDR1 as SGHRS and CDR2 as YFSETQ. This CDR3 comprises 14 residues. Study-wide results and caveats: There was an excess of low generation probability in the out-of-frame alpha sequences that twins shared.

Using its own MiXCR run on the 5' RACE reads, TCRdb lists one record per CDR3 protein. The table lists 450,000 to 500,000 distinct CDR3 sequences, about 13% of them singletons. Another study also made use of these data, one on yellow fever vaccine responses in identical twins.

Sequenced input: CD4+ T cells sorted from blood. This chain links TRBV5-1 with TRBJ2-1; D call uncertain. The clonotype comes from a woman aged 18-30 years in good health. The DNA of the CDR3 is TGCGCCAGCAGCTTGGGGTTGGGGAACAATGAGCAGTTCTTC. Protein product: CASSLGLGNNEQFF. The whole variable domain, filled in from reference TRBV5-1 and TRBJ2-1, reads KAGVTQTPRYLIKTRGQQVTLSCSPISGHRSVSWYQQTPGQGLQFLFEYFSETQRNKGNFPGRFSGRQFSNSRSEMNVSTLELGDSALYLCASSLGLGNNEQFFGPGTRLTVL.